This record concerns one T cell receptor beta chain sequence. The target of this receptor is not known. The input lacks base qualities; no much larger clone sits a single base away. This record belongs to a study of blood T cell repertoires in COVID-19 (dated by TCRdb to 2018 to 2020). For the wider study: Samples covering the acute and convalescent phases of COVID-19 were provided by collaborators in the United States, Italy and Spain. The prospective study material was composed of cDNA or gDNA derived from T cells, B-cell-depleted T cells, or PBMCs. The dataset comprised deeply sampled blood TCRbeta repertoires from subjects exposed to, actively infected with, or recovered from COVID-19. The repertoires were made available in a free public database intended to serve as a resource for research on the immune response to SARS-CoV-2. Samples were obtained from the ongoing ImmuneRACE study (first 160 participants) and from 1,254 subjects provided by 6 global collaborators. The sample metadata nearly always contained a de-identified subject ID, COVID-19 status, age in years and sex. HLA class I and class II types, where available, came from metadata supplied by the sample provider rather than from assay-based typing.

The germline V gene sets CDR1 to SGHTS and CDR2 to YDEGEE. V loses 2 bases of germline sequence and J loses 5 bases, and the interval between the two ends is 7 bases. The CDR3 has 12 amino acids, counting the end cysteine and phenylalanine. Only CDR3 DNA remains: 36 bases, in frame from the first base. What the authors observed across the whole study: The amount of clinical and demographic metadata varied by source and participant and was provided uncurated.

TCRbeta CDR3 regions were amplified from genomic DNA by means of the immunoSEQ Assay, a bias-controlled multiplex PCR. From the authors' description of their analysis: Nucleated cell counts per sample were estimated from amplification of reference gene primers within the assay. To quantify the absolute abundance of each unique TCRbeta CDR3 rearrangement, sequence reads were collapsed and filtered. For each sample, productive Simpson clonality was calculated as the square root of Simpson's diversity index across productive rearrangements. Entries here come from immuneACCESS through TCRdb and include only in-frame sequences with V and J called. Some clones fail to appear in such tables; in the studies checked, an unresolved V gene covers under half of the shortfall, and the cause of the remainder is unknown. V, J and clone size derive from that table, while D and trimming were established from the DNA sequence. This sample comprises some 200,000 clones, roughly 87% of them detected only once. 2% to 2.5% of the sample lies in the top ten.

Participants in the prospective study were aged 18 to 89 years, lived in some 24 United States geographic areas, and enrolled through a virtual design. In the prospective study, participants were assigned to cohorts based on the clinical history participants reported in a screening survey and a study questionnaire. Recovered participants in ImmuneRACE Cohort 3 were defined by two consecutive negative NP/OP PCR tests, clearance by a healthcare professional, or resolution of symptoms. Each participant in the prospective study had whole blood, serum and a nasopharyngeal or oropharyngeal swab collected by mobile phlebotomists. Additional blood draws and questionnaires over an approximately 2-month period could optionally be provided by prospective study participants. Before DNA extraction, prospective study blood samples were shipped either frozen or at room temperature.

This sequence uses TRBV5-8 and TRBJ2-5; the D gene lacks a confident call. The sequenced material came from PBMCs or T cells enriched from blood (not recorded which). The sequence derives from a woman in her 30s who had recovered from COVID-19. The CDR3 here reads CASSLVRETQYF. In nucleotides, the sequence is TGTGCCAGCAGCTTAGTCCGGGAGACCCAGTACTTC.